This T cell receptor beta chain is from a study of T cell clonotyping in hematopoietic cell transplantation. Whole-study findings and limits: Few recipient clonotypes overlapped donors; over 95% were de novo at given depth.

Trimming removed 6 bases from V and 2 bases from J, with 13 bases in between. Germline loops: CDR1 MNHEY, CDR2 SVGAGI. CDR3 size: 14 residues. Produced via immunoSEQ multiplex PCR; TCRdb's table is partial and in-frame only. The top ten clones hold about 27% of a sample with 5,700 or so clones, roughly 70% of them seen once. Of note for this clone: Its cognate antigen is unknown.

The specimen was PBMCs, collected 180 days after allogeneic stem cell transplant. The TCR originated in a male patient aged 50 to 60 who had an allogeneic stem cell transplant from an unrelated donor, so the T cells may come from the graft donor. Some clones in this sample may be carry-over from other donors' samples. This chain uses TRBV6-5 with TRBJ1-2, with D possibly matching TRBD1 (5 bases). The chain's CDR3 is CASRRGAGNYGYTF. The CDR3 DNA reads TGTGCCAGCAGAAGAGGGGCAGGCAACTATGGCTACACCTTC.